This is a list of T cell receptor beta chains from one sample in a study of spatial heterogeneity in lung cancer. TCRdb recomputed calls from the 5' RACE reads with MiXCR, one row per CDR3 protein. This repertoire shows 25,000 to 35,000 distinct CDR3 sequences, 5% to 5.5% found once; its top ten account for around 24%. The sample consisted of PBMCs, taken at follow-up. All receptors come from a female donor with early-stage non-small cell lung cancer. CDR3s include the opening cysteine and the closing phenylalanine or tryptophan.

j_gene: TRBJ1-5
v_gene: TRBV19
CDR3aa: CASNPDRTNQPQHF

j_gene: TRBJ2-7
v_gene: TRBV19
CDR3aa: CASTRDTGGAYEQYF

j_gene: TRBJ1-3
v_gene: TRBV28
CDR3aa: CASSLAGGDSGNTIYF

j_gene: TRBJ1-2
v_gene: TRBV7-2
CDR3aa: CASSFDSYGYTF

j_gene: TRBJ2-3
v_gene: TRBV30
CDR3aa: CAWALSAGSSTDTQYF

j_gene: TRBJ1-2
v_gene: TRBV27
CDR3aa: CASSPFTDGYYGYTF

j_gene: TRBJ2-6
v_gene: TRBV4-3
CDR3aa: CASSQDSVPRVLTF

j_gene: TRBJ2-1
v_gene: TRBV7-3
CDR3aa: CASSLGRGEQFF

j_gene: TRBJ2-1
v_gene: TRBV6-5
CDR3aa: CASRPGLSSYNEQFF

j_gene: TRBJ1-1
v_gene: TRBV12-3/TRBV12-4
CDR3aa: CASSLGGQMNTEAFF

j_gene: TRBJ1-5
v_gene: TRBV28
CDR3aa: CATSGGGLHQPQHF

j_gene: TRBJ2-4
v_gene: TRBV12-3/TRBV12-4
CDR3aa: CASSAQNLAKNIQYF

j_gene: TRBJ1-3
v_gene: TRBV20-1
CDR3aa: CSASGTDSGNTIYF

j_gene: TRBJ1-5
v_gene: TRBV6-2/TRBV6-3
CDR3aa: CASSPVGGQPQHF

j_gene: TRBJ1-1
v_gene: TRBV4-2
CDR3aa: CASSPRVSGLNTEAFF

j_gene: TRBJ2-3
v_gene: TRBV5-4
CDR3aa: CASSPQRGDTQYF

j_gene: TRBJ2-1
v_gene: TRBV11-2
CDR3aa: CASSQGGGEGDEQFF

j_gene: TRBJ2-7
v_gene: TRBV30
CDR3aa: CAWSVDGLADEQYF

j_gene: TRBJ2-7
v_gene: TRBV19
CDR3aa: CASSPRQGANEQYF